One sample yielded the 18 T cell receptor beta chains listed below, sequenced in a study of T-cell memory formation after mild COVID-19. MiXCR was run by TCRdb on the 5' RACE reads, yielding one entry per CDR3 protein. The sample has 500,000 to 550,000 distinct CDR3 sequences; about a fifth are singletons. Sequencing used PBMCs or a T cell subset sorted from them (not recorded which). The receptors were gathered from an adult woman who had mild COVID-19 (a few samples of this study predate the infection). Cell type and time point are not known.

CDR3 nucleotide sequence: TGTGCCAGCAGCGTAGACCCGGGAGGGCGCGATGAGCAGTTCTTC. The encoded protein is CASSVDPGGRDEQFF. V gene TRBV9 combines with J gene TRBJ2-1, with 8 bases fitting TRBD2. Germline V gene lookup returns CDR1 SGDLS and CDR2 YYNGEE. The CDR3 loop spans 15 amino acids. V trimming: 0 bases; J trimming: 8 bases; junction bases outside the gene matches: 7.

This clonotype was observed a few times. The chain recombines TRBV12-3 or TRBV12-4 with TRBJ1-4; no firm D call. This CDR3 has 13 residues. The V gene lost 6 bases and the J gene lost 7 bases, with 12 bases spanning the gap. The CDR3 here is CASRGGLSEKLFF. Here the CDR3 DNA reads TGTGCCAGCAGAGGAGGTCTTAGTGAAAAACTGTTTTTT.

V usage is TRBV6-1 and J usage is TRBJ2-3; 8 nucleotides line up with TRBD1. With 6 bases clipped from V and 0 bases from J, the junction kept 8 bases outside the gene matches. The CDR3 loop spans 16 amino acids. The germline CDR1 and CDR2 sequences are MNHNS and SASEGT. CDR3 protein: CASSGPGGTSTDTQYF. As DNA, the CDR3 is TGTGCCAGCAGCGGTCCAGGGGGCACGAGCACAGATACGCAGTATTTT.

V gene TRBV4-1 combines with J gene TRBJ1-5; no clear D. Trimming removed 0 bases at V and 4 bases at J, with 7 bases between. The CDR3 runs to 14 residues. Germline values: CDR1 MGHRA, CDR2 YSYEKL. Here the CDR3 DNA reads TGCGCCAGCAGCCAAGATCAAGGGAATCAGCCCCAGCATTTT. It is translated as CASSQDQGNQPQHF.

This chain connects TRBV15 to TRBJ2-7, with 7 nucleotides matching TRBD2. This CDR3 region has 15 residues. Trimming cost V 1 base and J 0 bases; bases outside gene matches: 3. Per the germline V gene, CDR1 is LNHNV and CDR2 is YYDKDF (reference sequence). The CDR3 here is CATSRVGGSSYEQYF. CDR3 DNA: TGTGCCACCAGCAGAGTAGGCGGGAGCTCCTACGAGCAGTACTTC.

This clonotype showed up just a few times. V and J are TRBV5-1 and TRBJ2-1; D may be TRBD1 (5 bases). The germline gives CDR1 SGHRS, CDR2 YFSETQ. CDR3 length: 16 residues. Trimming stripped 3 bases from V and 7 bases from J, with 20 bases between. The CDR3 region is CASSSIHVREANEQFF. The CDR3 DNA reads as TGCGCCAGCAGCTCTATACACGTCAGGGAAGCGAATGAGCAGTTCTTC.

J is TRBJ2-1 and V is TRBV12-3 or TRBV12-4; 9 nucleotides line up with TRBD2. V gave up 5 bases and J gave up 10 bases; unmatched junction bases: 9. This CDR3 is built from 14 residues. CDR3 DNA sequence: TGTGCCAGCAGTCCGCGGACTAGCGCTAACGAGCAGTTCTTC. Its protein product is CASSPRTSANEQFF.

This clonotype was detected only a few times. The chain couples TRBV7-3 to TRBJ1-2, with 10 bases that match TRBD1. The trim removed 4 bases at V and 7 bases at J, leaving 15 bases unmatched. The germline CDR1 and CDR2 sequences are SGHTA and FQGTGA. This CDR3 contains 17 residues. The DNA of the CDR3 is TGTGCCAGCAGCTACGAAGCCGACAGGGGGCTGGAGGGTGGCTACACCTTC. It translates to CASSYEADRGLEGGYTF. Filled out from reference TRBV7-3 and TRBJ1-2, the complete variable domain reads GAGVSQTPSNKVTEKGKYVELRCDPISGHTALYWYRQSLGQGPEFLIYFQGTGAADDSGLPNDRFFAVRPEGSVSTLKIQRTERGDSAVYLCASSYEADRGLEGGYTFGSGTRLTVV.

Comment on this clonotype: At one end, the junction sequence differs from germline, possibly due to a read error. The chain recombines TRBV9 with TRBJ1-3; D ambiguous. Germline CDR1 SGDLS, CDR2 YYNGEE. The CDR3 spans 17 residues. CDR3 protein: CASSLSLDVLSGNTIYF. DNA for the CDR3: TGTGCCAGCAGCCTTTCTCTTGACGTCCTCTCTGGAAACACTATATATTTT.

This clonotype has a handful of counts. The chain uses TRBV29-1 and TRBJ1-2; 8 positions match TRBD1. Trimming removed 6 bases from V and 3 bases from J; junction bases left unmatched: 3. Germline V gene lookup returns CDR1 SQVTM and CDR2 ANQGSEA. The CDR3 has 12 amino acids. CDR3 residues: CSVTGAYYGYTF. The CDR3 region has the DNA TGCAGCGTGACAGGGGCTTACTATGGCTACACCTTC. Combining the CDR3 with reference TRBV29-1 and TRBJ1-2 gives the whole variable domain SAVISQKPSRDICQRGTSLTIQCQVDSQVTMMFWYRQQPGQSLTLIATANQGSEATYESGFVIDKFPISRPNLTFSTLTVSNMSPEDSSIYLCSVTGAYYGYTFGSGTRLTVV.

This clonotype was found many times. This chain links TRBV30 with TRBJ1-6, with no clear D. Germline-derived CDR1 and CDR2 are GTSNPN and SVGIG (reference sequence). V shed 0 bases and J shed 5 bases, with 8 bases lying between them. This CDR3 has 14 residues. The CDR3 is CAWSVLTDNSPLHF. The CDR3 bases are TGTGCCTGGAGTGTACTAACGGATAATTCACCCCTCCACTTT.

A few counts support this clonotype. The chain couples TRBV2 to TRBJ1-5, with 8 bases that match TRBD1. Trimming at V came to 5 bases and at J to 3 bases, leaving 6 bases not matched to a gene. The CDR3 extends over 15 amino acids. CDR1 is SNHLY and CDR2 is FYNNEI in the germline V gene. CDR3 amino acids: CASSWTGTNNQPQHF. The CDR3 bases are TGTGCCAGCAGTTGGACAGGGACCAACAATCAGCCCCAGCATTTT.

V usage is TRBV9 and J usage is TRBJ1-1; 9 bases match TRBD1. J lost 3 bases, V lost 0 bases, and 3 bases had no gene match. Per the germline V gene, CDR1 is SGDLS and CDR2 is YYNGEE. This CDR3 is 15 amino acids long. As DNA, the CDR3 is TGTGCCAGCAGCGTAGCCAGGACAGGGGACACTGAAGCTTTCTTT. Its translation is CASSVARTGDTEAFF.

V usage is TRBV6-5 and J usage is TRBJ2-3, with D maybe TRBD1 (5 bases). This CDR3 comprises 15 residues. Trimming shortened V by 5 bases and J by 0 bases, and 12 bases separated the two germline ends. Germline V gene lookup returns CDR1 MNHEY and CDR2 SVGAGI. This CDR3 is CASSPQDSSTDTQYF. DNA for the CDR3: TGTGCCAGCAGTCCACAGGATTCTAGCACAGATACGCAGTATTTT.

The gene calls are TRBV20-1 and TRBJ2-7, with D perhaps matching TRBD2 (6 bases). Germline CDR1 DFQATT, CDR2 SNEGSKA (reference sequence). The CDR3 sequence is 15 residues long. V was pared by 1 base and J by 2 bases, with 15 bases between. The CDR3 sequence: CSARGEADPTYEQYF. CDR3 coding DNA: TGCAGTGCTAGAGGGGAGGCGGACCCGACCTACGAGCAGTACTTC.

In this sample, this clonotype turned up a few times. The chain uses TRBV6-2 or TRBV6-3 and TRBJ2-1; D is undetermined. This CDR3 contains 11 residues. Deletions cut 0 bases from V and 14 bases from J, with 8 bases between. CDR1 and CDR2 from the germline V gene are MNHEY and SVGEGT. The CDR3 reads CASSYSDGEFF. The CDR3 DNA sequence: TGTGCCAGCAGTTACTCGGATGGTGAGTTCTTC.

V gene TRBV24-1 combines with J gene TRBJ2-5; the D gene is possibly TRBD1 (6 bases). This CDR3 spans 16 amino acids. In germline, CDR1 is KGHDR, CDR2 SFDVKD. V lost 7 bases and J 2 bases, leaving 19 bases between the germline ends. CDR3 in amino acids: CATSLGSGVYQETQYF. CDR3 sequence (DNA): TGTGCCACCAGCCTTGGGTCAGGGGTTTATCAAGAGACCCAGTACTTC.

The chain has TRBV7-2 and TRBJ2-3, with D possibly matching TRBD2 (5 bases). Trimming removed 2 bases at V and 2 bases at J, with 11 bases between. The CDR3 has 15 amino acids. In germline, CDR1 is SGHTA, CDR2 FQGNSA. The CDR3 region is CASSLRLAFTDTQYF. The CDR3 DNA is TGTGCCAGCAGCTTACGGCTAGCCTTCACAGATACGCAGTATTTT.